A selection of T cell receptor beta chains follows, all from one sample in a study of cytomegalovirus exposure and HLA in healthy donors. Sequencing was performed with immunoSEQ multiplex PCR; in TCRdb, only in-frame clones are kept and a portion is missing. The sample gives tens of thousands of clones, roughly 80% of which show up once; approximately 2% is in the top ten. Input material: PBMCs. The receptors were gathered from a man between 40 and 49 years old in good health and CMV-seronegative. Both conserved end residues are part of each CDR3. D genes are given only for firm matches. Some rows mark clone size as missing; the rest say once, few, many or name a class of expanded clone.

CDR3nt: TGCGCCAGCAGTGACAGGGCCACTGAAGCTTTCTTT
CDR3aa: CASSDRATEAFF
d_gene: -
abundance: -
j_gene: TRBJ1-1
v_gene: TRBV10-2

CDR3nt: TGTGCCAGTAACAGGGGACAATACTACGAGCAGTACTTC
CDR3aa: CASNRGQYYEQYF
d_gene: TRBD1
abundance: -
j_gene: TRBJ2-7
v_gene: TRBV6-1

CDR3nt: TGTGCCTGGAGTATACCGGGACTAGCGGGTTTGAATGAGCAGTTCTTC
CDR3aa: CAWSIPGLAGLNEQFF
d_gene: TRBD2
abundance: -
j_gene: TRBJ2-1
v_gene: TRBV30

CDR3nt: TGTGCCAGCAGTTTAAAGGGACAGGGCCGATCTGGGGCCAACGTCCTGACTTTC
CDR3aa: CASSLKGQGRSGANVLTF
d_gene: TRBD1
abundance: -
j_gene: TRBJ2-6
v_gene: TRBV28

CDR3nt: TGTGCCACCAGCAGAGAATTGTATAACACTGAAGCTTTCTTT
CDR3aa: CATSRELYNTEAFF
d_gene: -
abundance: few
j_gene: TRBJ1-1
v_gene: TRBV15

CDR3nt: TGTGCCAGCAGTTTATATCCCAAGGCGGGCTCTGAAGCTTTCTTT
CDR3aa: CASSLYPKAGSEAFF
d_gene: -
abundance: -
j_gene: TRBJ1-1
v_gene: TRBV28

CDR3nt: TGTGCCAGTTCGGCGGCGGGTCAAGAGACCCAGTACTTC
CDR3aa: CASSAAGQETQYF
d_gene: -
abundance: -
j_gene: TRBJ2-5
v_gene: TRBV25-1

CDR3nt: TGCGCCAGCAGGGCCGACACGGCCGCCAATGACGAGCAGTACTTC
CDR3aa: CASRADTAANDEQYF
d_gene: -
abundance: -
j_gene: TRBJ2-7
v_gene: TRBV5-1

CDR3nt: TGTGCCAGCAGCGTTAGCGGGATCGATAGGAATGAGCAGTTCTTC
CDR3aa: CASSVSGIDRNEQFF
d_gene: TRBD2
abundance: -
j_gene: TRBJ2-1
v_gene: TRBV9

CDR3nt: TGCAGGGCTAGCGGGGGGTACAATGAGCAGTTCTTC
CDR3aa: CRASGGYNEQFF
d_gene: TRBD2
abundance: -
j_gene: TRBJ2-1
v_gene: TRBV29-1

CDR3nt: TGTGCCAGCAGTTTAACGCGCACAGGGGCGGAGACCCAGTACTTC
CDR3aa: CASSLTRTGAETQYF
d_gene: TRBD1
abundance: -
j_gene: TRBJ2-5
v_gene: TRBV28

CDR3nt: TGTGCCAGCAGTTTTGGGAGTAGCTCCTACGAGCAGTACTTC
CDR3aa: CASSFGSSSYEQYF
d_gene: -
abundance: -
j_gene: TRBJ2-7
v_gene: TRBV27

CDR3nt: TGTGCCTGGAGTGCCGACAGGCGGAATGAAAAACTGTTTTTT
CDR3aa: CAWSADRRNEKLFF
d_gene: -
abundance: -
j_gene: TRBJ1-4
v_gene: TRBV30

CDR3nt: TGCGCCAGCAGCCGGGGACTAGCGGGACTATCTGGGGAGCAGTACTTC
CDR3aa: CASSRGLAGLSGEQYF
d_gene: TRBD2
abundance: -
j_gene: TRBJ2-7
v_gene: TRBV5-1

CDR3nt: TGTGCCAGCTCACCGGGACAGGGGACGCATGAAGCTTTCTTT
CDR3aa: CASSPGQGTHEAFF
d_gene: TRBD1
abundance: -
j_gene: TRBJ1-1
v_gene: TRBV18

CDR3nt: TGTGCCAGCAGCTTAACGGGGGTCCCTGAAGCTTTCTTT
CDR3aa: CASSLTGVPEAFF
d_gene: -
abundance: -
j_gene: TRBJ1-1
v_gene: TRBV7-8

CDR3nt: TGTGCCAGCAGTCACGGGGAAAAACTGTTTTTT
CDR3aa: CASSHGEKLFF
d_gene: -
abundance: few
j_gene: TRBJ1-4
v_gene: TRBV6-6

CDR3nt: TGTGCCAGCAGCTTGGGCTTTGGGGAGGCTGGCTACACCTTC
CDR3aa: CASSLGFGEAGYTF
d_gene: -
abundance: -
j_gene: TRBJ1-2
v_gene: TRBV5-4

CDR3nt: TGTGCCAGCAGCTTGTCCGGGTTTGGCTACACCTTC
CDR3aa: CASSLSGFGYTF
d_gene: -
abundance: -
j_gene: TRBJ1-2
v_gene: TRBV5-4

CDR3nt: TGTGCCAGCAGTGAAGAGCCCACCCCCTACGAGCAGTACTTC
CDR3aa: CASSEEPTPYEQYF
d_gene: -
abundance: -
j_gene: TRBJ2-7
v_gene: TRBV6-1

CDR3nt: TGTGCCAGCAGTGAGGGACAGGGCTACGAGCAGTACTTC
CDR3aa: CASSEGQGYEQYF
d_gene: TRBD1
abundance: -
j_gene: TRBJ2-7
v_gene: TRBV27

CDR3nt: TGTGCCAGCAGCACTGGACTAGCGGGAGGTTTAGCCCAGTACTTC
CDR3aa: CASSTGLAGGLAQYF
d_gene: TRBD2
abundance: -
j_gene: TRBJ2-5
v_gene: TRBV5-4

CDR3nt: TGTGCCAGCAGCCAGAACACCGGGGAGCTGTTTTTT
CDR3aa: CASSQNTGELFF
d_gene: -
abundance: -
j_gene: TRBJ2-2
v_gene: TRBV28

CDR3nt: TGTGCCAGCAGTCCCATGACTAGCGGGTTCACAGATACGCAGTATTTT
CDR3aa: CASSPMTSGFTDTQYF
d_gene: TRBD2
abundance: -
j_gene: TRBJ2-3
v_gene: TRBV9

CDR3nt: TGCAGCGTCATGACAGGGATGAACACTGAAGCTTTCTTT
CDR3aa: CSVMTGMNTEAFF
d_gene: TRBD1
abundance: few
j_gene: TRBJ1-1
v_gene: TRBV29-1

CDR3nt: TGTGCCAGCAGGTGGGGCCATGAGCAGTTCTTC
CDR3aa: CASRWGHEQFF
d_gene: -
abundance: -
j_gene: TRBJ2-1
v_gene: TRBV5-6

CDR3nt: TGTGCCAGCAGTTCCCTCGGGACAGCTAACTATGGCTACACCTTC
CDR3aa: CASSSLGTANYGYTF
d_gene: TRBD1
abundance: -
j_gene: TRBJ1-2
v_gene: TRBV6-5

CDR3nt: TGCGCCAGCAGCTTCAGACAGGGTCAAAATTCACCCCTCCACTTT
CDR3aa: CASSFRQGQNSPLHF
d_gene: TRBD1
abundance: -
j_gene: TRBJ1-6
v_gene: TRBV5-1

CDR3nt: TGTGCCAGTACGAGTAGCCGGGGACAGGTTCTAAGCTACACCTTC
CDR3aa: CASTSSRGQVLSYTF
d_gene: TRBD1
abundance: -
j_gene: TRBJ1-2
v_gene: TRBV7-8

CDR3nt: TGTGCCAGCAGCTCCATGGCCGGCGGGGATAATGAAAAACTGTTTTTT
CDR3aa: CASSSMAGGDNEKLFF
d_gene: -
abundance: few
j_gene: TRBJ1-4
v_gene: TRBV5-4

CDR3nt: TGTGCCATCAGTGATGGGGACACCGTATCCTACGAGCAGTACTTC
CDR3aa: CAISDGDTVSYEQYF
d_gene: -
abundance: -
j_gene: TRBJ2-7
v_gene: TRBV10-3

CDR3nt: TGTGCCAGCAGCTCCCGACAGGGGTACTATGGCTACACCTTC
CDR3aa: CASSSRQGYYGYTF
d_gene: TRBD1
abundance: few
j_gene: TRBJ1-2
v_gene: TRBV7-9

CDR3nt: TGCGCCAGCAGCCAAGAAGGAATCCTAGAATCTGAAGCTTTCTTT
CDR3aa: CASSQEGILESEAFF
d_gene: -
abundance: few
j_gene: TRBJ1-1
v_gene: TRBV4-1

CDR3nt: TGTGCCTGGAGTGTGGGGGCGGTCCGGCAGCCCCAGCATTTT
CDR3aa: CAWSVGAVRQPQHF
d_gene: -
abundance: -
j_gene: TRBJ1-5
v_gene: TRBV30

CDR3nt: TGTGCCAGCTCACCCCCCGGACAGGTCTATATGAACACTGAAGCTTTCTTT
CDR3aa: CASSPPGQVYMNTEAFF
d_gene: TRBD1
abundance: few
j_gene: TRBJ1-1
v_gene: TRBV18

CDR3nt: TGTGCCAGCAGTCACGACAGGGGGCACGAGCAGTACTTC
CDR3aa: CASSHDRGHEQYF
d_gene: TRBD1
abundance: once
j_gene: TRBJ2-7
v_gene: TRBV6-1

CDR3nt: TGTGCCAGCAGCTTAGTAACAGGGGGGGAGACCCAGTACTTC
CDR3aa: CASSLVTGGETQYF
d_gene: TRBD1
abundance: -
j_gene: TRBJ2-5
v_gene: TRBV13

CDR3nt: TGCGCCAGCAGCTGGCCCCGGCGGGGGGGCAATGAGCAGTTCTTC
CDR3aa: CASSWPRRGGNEQFF
d_gene: TRBD2
abundance: few
j_gene: TRBJ2-1
v_gene: TRBV4-1

CDR3nt: TGTGCCAGCATGCTTGCGGGGGGGCCAACCGGGGAGCTGTTTTTT
CDR3aa: CASMLAGGPTGELFF
d_gene: TRBD2
abundance: once
j_gene: TRBJ2-2
v_gene: TRBV4-2

CDR3nt: TGTGCCAGCAGCTCAGTACCGGGACAGGGACCTGGAAACACCATATATTTT
CDR3aa: CASSSVPGQGPGNTIYF
d_gene: TRBD1
abundance: -
j_gene: TRBJ1-3
v_gene: TRBV5-4

CDR3nt: TGTGCCAGCAGCCCCCTCGCTAGCGGGGACGAGCAGTACTTC
CDR3aa: CASSPLASGDEQYF
d_gene: TRBD2
abundance: many
j_gene: TRBJ2-7
v_gene: TRBV5-8